The rows below give T cell receptor beta chains drawn from one sample of a study of blood T cells in healthy people across ages. MiXCR, run by TCRdb on the 5' RACE reads, gives a single entry per CDR3 protein. The sample records hundreds of thousands of distinct CDR3 sequences, roughly 46% being singletons. What was sequenced was blood. These receptors were obtained from a man older than 75 in good health. CDR3s include the opening cysteine and the closing phenylalanine or tryptophan. Each record gives: J gene, clone size, V gene, D gene, CDR3 protein, CDR3 DNA. D genes are given only for firm matches. Not every row has a clone size; where given, it reads once, few, many or a size class.

TRBJ2-1,few,TRBV7-3,TRBD2,CASSSGLAGVSGHEQFF,TGTGCCAGCAGCTCGGGACTAGCGGGAGTATCTGGCCATGAGCAGTTCTTC
TRBJ1-5,few,TRBV7-2,NA,CASSLALGGSNQPQHF,TGTGCCAGCAGCTTAGCGCTAGGGGGAAGCAATCAGCCCCAGCATTTT
TRBJ2-6,NA,TRBV20-1,TRBD1,CSAAGRTGDAGANVLTF,TGCAGTGCCGCCGGGCGGACAGGGGATGCTGGGGCCAACGTCCTGACTTTC
TRBJ1-5,NA,TRBV28,NA,CASRAPGTPGQPQHF,TGTGCCAGCAGAGCCCCCGGGACCCCCGGTCAGCCCCAGCATTTT
TRBJ2-7,few,TRBV9,TRBD1,CASSVGTGSICEQYF,TGTGCCAGCAGCGTTGGGACAGGTAGTATATGCGAGCAGTACTTC
TRBJ2-3,NA,TRBV12-3/TRBV12-4,TRBD2,CASSLGGRTDTEYF,TGTGCCAGCAGTTTGGGAGGGAGAACAGATACGGAGTATTTT
TRBJ2-5,NA,TRBV3-1,TRBD2,CASSQDGLVGETQYF,TGTGCCAGCAGCCAAGATGGACTAGTGGGGGAGACCCAGTACTTC
TRBJ2-1,NA,TRBV12-3/TRBV12-4,NA,CASRETGTNDEQFF,TGTGCCAGCAGAGAAACCGGGACCAACGATGAGCAGTTCTTC
TRBJ2-7,NA,TRBV2,TRBD2,CASGGLPYEQYF,TGTGCCTCGGGGGGGCTCCCCTACGAGCAGTACTTC
TRBJ2-1,NA,TRBV29-1,NA,CSADRPGNEQFF,TGCAGCGCTGACAGGCCCGGGAATGAGCAGTTCTTC
TRBJ1-5,NA,TRBV4-2,NA,CASSPDKVDQPQHF,TGTGCCAGCAGCCCTGACAAAGTGGATCAGCCCCAGCATTTT
TRBJ2-1,NA,TRBV5-6,NA,CASRRVSNEQFF,TGTGCCAGCAGGCGAGTAAGTAATGAGCAGTTCTTC
TRBJ2-1,NA,TRBV11-2,NA,CASSLQVVEQFF,TGTGCCAGCAGCTTACAAGTAGTTGAGCAGTTCTTC
TRBJ2-7,few,TRBV4-1,NA,CASSPGGVGYEQYF,TGCGCCAGCAGCCCCGGCGGAGTAGGCTACGAGCAGTACTTC
TRBJ2-1,NA,TRBV7-2,NA,CASSLVGAPSCNEQFF,TGTGCCAGCAGCTTAGTTGGAGCCCCCTCTTGCAATGAGCAGTTCTTC
TRBJ2-7,NA,TRBV18,NA,CASSPVGRTDYEQYF,TGTGCCAGCTCACCAGTCGGGCGGACTGACTACGAGCAGTACTTC
TRBJ1-4,NA,TRBV4-2,NA,CASSQGNRINEKPFF,TGTGCCAGCAGCCAAGGGAACAGGATTAATGAAAAACCGTTTTTT
TRBJ2-3,NA,TRBV7-9,NA,CASSLAAGPTDTQYF,TGTGCCAGCAGCTTAGCAGCGGGCCCCACAGATACGCAGTATTTT
TRBJ2-7,NA,TRBV7-9,NA,CASSFLTTGEQYF,TGTGCCAGCAGCTTCTTGACAACCGGCGAGCAGTACTTC
TRBJ1-4,few,TRBV29-1,NA,CSGLAIEKLFF,TGCAGCGGTTTAGCAATTGAAAAACTGTTTTTT
TRBJ1-1,NA,TRBV27,NA,CASSLSARGDTEAFF,TGTGCCAGCAGTTTATCGGCCCGAGGCGACACTGAAGCTTTCTTT
TRBJ2-1,NA,TRBV5-1,TRBD2,CASSQGTSGRWQFF,TGCGCCAGCAGCCAGGGGACTAGCGGGAGGTGGCAGTTCTTC
TRBJ2-1,NA,TRBV30,TRBD2,CAWSGLARSYNEQFF,TGTGCCTGGAGTGGACTAGCTCGCTCCTACAATGAGCAGTTCTTC
TRBJ2-1,many,TRBV12-3/TRBV12-4,NA,CASSLNRQFF,TGTGCCAGCAGTTTGAACAGGCAGTTCTTC
TRBJ2-1,few,TRBV30,TRBD2,CAWISSGKHEQFF,TGTGCCTGGATATCTAGCGGGAAGCATGAGCAGTTCTTC
TRBJ2-5,few,TRBV7-2,TRBD2,CASSSPTSGRRETQYF,TGTGCCAGCAGCTCTCCGACTAGCGGGAGGAGAGAGACCCAGTACTTC